The T cell receptor (beta chain) described here comes from a study of long-term antiretroviral therapy in people with HIV. Background on the study: The earliest samples came from an era when ART typically awaited falling CD4 counts. Overall study results and limits: Diversity went up after ART and still fell short of transplant donor controls. Spans of CDR3 length were tighter for HIV repertoires than for controls.

Trimming took 3 bases from V and 5 from J; bases not matched to a gene: 7. The germline V gene encodes CDR1 SGHDT and CDR2 YYEEEE. The CDR3 extends over 15 amino acids. Survey level was the resolution at which the v3.0 immunoSEQ assay ran. Sequencing efforts were directed toward about 35,000-50,000 T-cell genomes per sample. Measured with immunoSEQ multiplex PCR; TCRdb has only the in-frame clones, and not every one. The table has 25,000 to 35,000 clones, around 80% seen once. In the case of this clone: Antigen specificity is unknown.

J is TRBJ2-5 and V is TRBV5-6; 10 bases fit TRBD2. The sample here was unsorted PBMCs, taken 3.1 years after starting antiretroviral therapy. The receptor comes from a woman aged 45-60 years with HIV. The CDR3 here is CASSSQRGGRETQYF. The CDR3 DNA follows: TGTGCCAGCAGCTCTCAGCGGGGGGGGCGCGAGACCCAGTACTTC.